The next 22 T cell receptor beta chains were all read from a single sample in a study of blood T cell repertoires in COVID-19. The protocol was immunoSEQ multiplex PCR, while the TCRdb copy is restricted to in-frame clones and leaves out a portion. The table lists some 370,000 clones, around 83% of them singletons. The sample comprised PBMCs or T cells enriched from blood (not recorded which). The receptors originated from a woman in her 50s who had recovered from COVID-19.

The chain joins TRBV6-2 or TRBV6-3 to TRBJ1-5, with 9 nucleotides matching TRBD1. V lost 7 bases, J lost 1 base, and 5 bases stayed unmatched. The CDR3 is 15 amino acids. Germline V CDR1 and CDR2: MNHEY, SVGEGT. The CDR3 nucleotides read TGTGCCAGCACCCCGGACAGGGGAAGCAATCAGCCCCAGCATTTT. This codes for CASTPDRGSNQPQHF.

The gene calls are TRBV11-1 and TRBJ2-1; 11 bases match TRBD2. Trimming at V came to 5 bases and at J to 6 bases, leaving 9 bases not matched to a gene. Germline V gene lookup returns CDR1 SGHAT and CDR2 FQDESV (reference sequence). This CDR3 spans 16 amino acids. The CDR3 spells CASSPPGLAGGNEQFF. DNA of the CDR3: TGTGCCAGCAGCCCTCCGGGGCTAGCGGGGGGCAATGAGCAGTTCTTC.

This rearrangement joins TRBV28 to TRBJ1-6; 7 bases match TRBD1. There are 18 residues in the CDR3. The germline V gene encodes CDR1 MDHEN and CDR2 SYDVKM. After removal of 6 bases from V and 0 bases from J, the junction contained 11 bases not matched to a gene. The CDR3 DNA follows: TGTGCCAGCAGACATAGACAGGGTTCGGACTCCTATAATTCACCCCTCCACTTT. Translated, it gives CASRHRQGSDSYNSPLHF.

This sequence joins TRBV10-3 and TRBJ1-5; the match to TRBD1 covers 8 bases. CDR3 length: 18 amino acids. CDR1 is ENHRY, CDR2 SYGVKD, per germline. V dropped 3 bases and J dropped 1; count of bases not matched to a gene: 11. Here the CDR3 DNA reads TGTGCCATCAGTGATGACAGGGGTGGGGGTTTGAGCAATCAGCCCCAGCATTTT. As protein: CAISDDRGGGLSNQPQHF.

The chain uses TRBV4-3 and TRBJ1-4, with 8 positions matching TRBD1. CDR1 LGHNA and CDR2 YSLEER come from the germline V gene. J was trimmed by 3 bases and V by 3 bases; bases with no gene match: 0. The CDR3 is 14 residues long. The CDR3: CASSQTGANEKLFF. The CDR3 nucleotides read TGCGCCAGCAGCCAGACAGGGGCTAATGAAAAACTGTTTTTT.

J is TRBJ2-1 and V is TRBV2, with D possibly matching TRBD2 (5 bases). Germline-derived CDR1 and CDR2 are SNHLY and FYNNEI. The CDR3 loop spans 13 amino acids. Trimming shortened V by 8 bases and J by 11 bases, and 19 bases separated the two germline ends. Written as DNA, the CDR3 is TGTGCCAGCTTCCCGGGGAGAGTCAGTCAGCAGTTCTTC. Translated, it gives CASFPGRVSQQFF.

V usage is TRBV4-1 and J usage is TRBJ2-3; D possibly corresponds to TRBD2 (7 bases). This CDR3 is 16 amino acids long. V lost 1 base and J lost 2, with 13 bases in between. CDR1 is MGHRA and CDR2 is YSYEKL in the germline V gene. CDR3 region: CASSQGWGGATDTQYF. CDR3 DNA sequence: TGCGCCAGCAGCCAAGGTTGGGGGGGGGCCACAGATACGCAGTATTTT.

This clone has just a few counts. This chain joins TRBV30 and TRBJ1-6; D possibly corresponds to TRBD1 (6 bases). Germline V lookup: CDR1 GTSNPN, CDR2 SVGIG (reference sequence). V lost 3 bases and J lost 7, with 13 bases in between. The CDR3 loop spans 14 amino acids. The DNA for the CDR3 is TGTGCCTGGAGAACGGACAGCCGAAATTCACCCCTCCACTTT. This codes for CAWRTDSRNSPLHF.

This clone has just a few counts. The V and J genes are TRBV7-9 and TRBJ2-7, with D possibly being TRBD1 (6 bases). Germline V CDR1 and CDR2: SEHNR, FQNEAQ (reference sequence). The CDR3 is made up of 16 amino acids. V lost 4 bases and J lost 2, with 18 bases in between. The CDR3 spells CASSSGLGAETYEQYF. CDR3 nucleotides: TGTGCCAGCAGCTCGGGCCTGGGGGCAGAAACCTACGAGCAGTACTTC.

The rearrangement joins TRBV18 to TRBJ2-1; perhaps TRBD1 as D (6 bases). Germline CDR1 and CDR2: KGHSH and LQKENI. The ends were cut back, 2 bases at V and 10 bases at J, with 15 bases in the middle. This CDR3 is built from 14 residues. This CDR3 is CASSPSVSQGEQFF. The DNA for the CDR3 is TGTGCCAGCTCACCATCCGTGTCTCAGGGGGAGCAGTTCTTC.

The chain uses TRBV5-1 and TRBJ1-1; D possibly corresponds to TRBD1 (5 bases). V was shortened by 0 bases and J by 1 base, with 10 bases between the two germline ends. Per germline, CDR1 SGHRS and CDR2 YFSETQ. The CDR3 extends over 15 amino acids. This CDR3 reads CASSLDGGRNTEAFF. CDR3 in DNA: TGCGCCAGCAGCTTGGACGGGGGGAGGAACACTGAAGCTTTCTTT.

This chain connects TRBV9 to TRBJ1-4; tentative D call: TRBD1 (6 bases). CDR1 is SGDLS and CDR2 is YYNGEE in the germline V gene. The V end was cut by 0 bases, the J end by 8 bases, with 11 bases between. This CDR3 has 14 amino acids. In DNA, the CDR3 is TGTGCCAGCAGCGTAGACAGGGTGGACGAAAAACTGTTTTTT. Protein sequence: CASSVDRVDEKLFF.

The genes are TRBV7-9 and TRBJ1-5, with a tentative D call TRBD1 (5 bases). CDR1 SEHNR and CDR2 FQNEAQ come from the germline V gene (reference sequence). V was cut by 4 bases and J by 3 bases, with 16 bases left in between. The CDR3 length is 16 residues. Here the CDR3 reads CASSWGNTGPNQPQHF. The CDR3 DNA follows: TGTGCCAGCAGCTGGGGAAACACAGGACCCAATCAGCCCCAGCATTTT.

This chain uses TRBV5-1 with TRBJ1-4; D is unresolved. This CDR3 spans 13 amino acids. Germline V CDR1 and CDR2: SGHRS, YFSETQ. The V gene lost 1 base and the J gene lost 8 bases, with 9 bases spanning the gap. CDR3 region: CASSLFRGEKLFF. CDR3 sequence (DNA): TGCGCCAGCAGCTTGTTCCGGGGAGAAAAACTGTTTTTT.

This CDR3 reads CASSQADRGKEAFF. DNA for the CDR3: TGTGCCAGCAGCCAAGCGGACAGGGGGAAGGAAGCTTTCTTT. The rearrangement uses TRBV3-1 (or the pseudogene TRBV3-2) and TRBJ1-1, with TRBD1 matching 10 bases. Trimming took 1 base from V and 8 from J; bases not matched to a gene: 4. CDR3 size: 14 residues. The germline V gene encodes CDR1 LGHDT and CDR2 YNNKEL (reference sequence).

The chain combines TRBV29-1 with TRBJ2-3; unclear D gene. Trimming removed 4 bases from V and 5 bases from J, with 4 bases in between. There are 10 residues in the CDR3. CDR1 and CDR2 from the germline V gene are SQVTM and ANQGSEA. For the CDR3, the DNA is TGCAGCGTTGGCGGAGATACGCAGTATTTT. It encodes CSVGGDTQYF.

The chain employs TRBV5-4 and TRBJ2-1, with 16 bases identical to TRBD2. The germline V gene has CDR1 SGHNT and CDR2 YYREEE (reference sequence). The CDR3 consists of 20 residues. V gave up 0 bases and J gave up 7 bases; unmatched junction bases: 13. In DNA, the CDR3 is TGTGCCAGCAGCTTGGTCCCGGGACTAGCGGGAGGGCCGGGGAGGAATGAGCAGTTCTTC. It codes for CASSLVPGLAGGPGRNEQFF. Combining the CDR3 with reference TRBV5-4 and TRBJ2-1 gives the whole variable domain ETGVTQSPTHLIKTRGQQVTLRCSSQSGHNTVSWYQQALGQGPQFIFQYYREEENGRGNFPPRFSGLQFPNYSSELNVNALELDDSALYLCASSLVPGLAGGPGRNEQFFGPGTRLTVL.

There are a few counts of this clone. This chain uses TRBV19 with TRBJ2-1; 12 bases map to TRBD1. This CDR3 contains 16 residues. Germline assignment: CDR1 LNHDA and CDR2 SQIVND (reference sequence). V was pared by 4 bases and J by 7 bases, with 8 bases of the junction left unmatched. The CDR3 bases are TGTGCCAGTAGTACATGGGCGGGACAGGGGGCGAATGAGCAGTTCTTC. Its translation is CASSTWAGQGANEQFF.

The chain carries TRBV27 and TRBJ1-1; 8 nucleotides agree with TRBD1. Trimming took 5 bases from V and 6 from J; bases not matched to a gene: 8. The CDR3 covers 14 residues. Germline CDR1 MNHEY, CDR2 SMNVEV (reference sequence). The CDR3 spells CASSLGQGSSEAFF. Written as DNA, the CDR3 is TGTGCCAGCAGTCTCGGACAGGGTAGCTCTGAAGCTTTCTTT.

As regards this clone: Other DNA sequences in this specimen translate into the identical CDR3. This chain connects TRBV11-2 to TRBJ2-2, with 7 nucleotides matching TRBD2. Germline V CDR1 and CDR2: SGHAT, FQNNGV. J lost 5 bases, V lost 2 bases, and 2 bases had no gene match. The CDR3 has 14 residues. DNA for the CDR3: TGTGCCAGCAGCTTACAGCGGGGAACCGGGGAGCTGTTTTTT. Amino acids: CASSLQRGTGELFF.

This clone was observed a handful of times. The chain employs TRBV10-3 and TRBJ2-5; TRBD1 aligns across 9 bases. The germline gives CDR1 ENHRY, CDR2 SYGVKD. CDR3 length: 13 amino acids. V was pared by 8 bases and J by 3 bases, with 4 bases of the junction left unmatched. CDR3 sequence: CAIAGQGEETQYF. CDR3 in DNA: TGTGCCATCGCGGGACAGGGAGAAGAGACCCAGTACTTC.

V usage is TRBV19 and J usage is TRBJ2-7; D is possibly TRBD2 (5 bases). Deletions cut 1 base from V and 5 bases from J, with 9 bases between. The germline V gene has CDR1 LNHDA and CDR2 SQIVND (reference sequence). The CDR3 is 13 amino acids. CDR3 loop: CASSIGLANEQYF. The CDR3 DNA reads TGTGCCAGTAGTATAGGGCTAGCAAACGAGCAGTACTTC. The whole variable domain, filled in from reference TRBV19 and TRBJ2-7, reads DGGITQSPKYLFRKEGQNVTLSCEQNLNHDAMYWYRQDPGQGLRLIYYSQIVNDFQKGDIAEGYSVSREKKESFPLTVTSAQKNPTAFYLCASSIGLANEQYFGPGTRLTVT.